This T cell receptor (beta chain) was sequenced for a study of blood T cell repertoires in COVID-19. This CDR3 has 16 amino acids. The V gene end was trimmed by 4 bases and the J gene end by 5 bases; junction bases not matched to a gene: 11. Per the germline V gene, CDR1 is SGHRS and CDR2 is YFSETQ. Clones were sequenced by immunoSEQ multiplex PCR, and TCRdb holds only the in-frame ones, with some missing. The sample yields a few hundred thousand clones, about 87% seen once. The chain has TRBV5-1 and TRBJ2-5; 10 bases line up with TRBD2. This TCR came from a woman between 70 and 85 years old with COVID-19, enrolled during active disease. The specimen sequenced was peripheral blood. The chain's CDR3 is CASSMSSPSGSETQYF. In DNA form, the CDR3 reads TGCGCCAGCAGCATGTCCTCCCCTAGCGGGAGTGAGACCCAGTACTTC.